Listed below are T cell receptor beta chains from one sample, sequenced in a study of T cells in narcolepsy. Repertoires were generated with immunoSEQ multiplex PCR, while TCRdb's copy carries only in-frame clones and drops some. The data contain over 40,000 clones, around 89% of them seen just once; the ten biggest clones take up around 1.3%. The sample consisted of CD45RA- memory CD4+ T cells from PBMCs. All receptors derive from a human donor with narcolepsy. Each CDR3 is given without its conserved first and last residue.

>TRBV6-1|TRBJ2-7
ASSNVGELSYEQY
>TRBV5-5|TRBJ2-4
ASSSIAGLAKNIQY
>TRBV5-4|TRBJ2-3
ASSPLGGGPDTQY
>TRBV28|TRBJ2-3
ASSPRPGLAGGRTDTQY
>TRBV6-5|TRBJ2-1
ATALAARNEQF
>TRBV12-2|TRBJ1-1
ASPGGFMNTEAF
>TRBV5-1|TRBJ1-3
ASSLIGLGNTIY
>TRBV5-1|TRBJ2-5
ASRRAAQETQY
>TRBV29-1|TRBJ1-2
SVAGPDGTGGDGYT
>TRBV29-1|TRBJ2-7
SVDGTGLYEQY
>TRBV9|TRBJ2-1
ASSVNFHEQF
>TRBV5-4|TRBJ1-1
ASSPKAQTGVTEAF
>TRBV28|TRBJ2-5
ASGTATPWTQY
>TRBV11-2|TRBJ1-3
ASSLIYRNTIY
>TRBV7-6|TRBJ1-1
ASSEGRLTITEAF
>TRBV10-3|TRBJ1-3
ATHHPLTDGNTIY
>TRBV20-1|TRBJ2-3
SAPWADTQY
>TRBV16|TRBJ2-3
ASTGGRASTDTQY
>TRBV6-1|TRBJ1-1
ASRLGQHATEAF
>TRBV5-1|TRBJ1-2
ASSFQTAKGGYT
>TRBV5-4|TRBJ2-5
ASTLAGQETQY
>TRBV5-4|TRBJ1-1
AMKGGANTEAF
>TRBV5-4|TRBJ1-6
ASSRNAGTAPSSPLH
>TRBV5-1|TRBJ1-2
ASSYRDQSYGYT
>TRBV7-9|TRBJ1-1
ASSLNGGSEAF
>TRBV11-2|TRBJ2-6
ASAPGANVLT
>TRBV7-6|TRBJ1-5
ASSVGHNQPQH
>TRBV5-6|TRBJ2-1
ASSSGLAGRGEQF
>TRBV7-8|TRBJ2-1
ASSLATSGGYNEQF
>TRBV18|TRBJ1-6
ASSLTADNSPLH
>TRBV4-3|TRBJ1-2
ASSQGIGGRGYGHT
>TRBV11-3|TRBJ2-5
ASSRRGAGARQY
>TRBV7-9|TRBJ2-1
ASRGPGLTNEQF
>TRBV28|TRBJ2-6
AIGSRAGRRSEANVLT
>TRBV7-2|TRBJ1-5
ASSLRRDSYQPQH
>TRBV5-4|TRBJ2-5
ASSLEGQGRETQY
>TRBV7-2|TRBJ2-1
ASSVRDPTQEQF
>TRBV10-3|TRBJ2-1
AIRPGALEGWF
>TRBV18|TRBJ2-5
ASSPLTGEETQY
>TRBV2|TRBJ2-1
ASLAGGNNEQF
>TRBV19|TRBJ1-4
ASSIRDREINEKLF
>TRBV5-6|TRBJ1-1
ASSPIETRMGYTEAF
>TRBV19|TRBJ2-1
ASSLPGTNYNEQF
>TRBV19|TRBJ2-7
ASSRVGDGSSGGIYEQY
>TRBV15|TRBJ1-2
ATSRVESGRYYGYT
>TRBV2|TRBJ2-7
ASSDYEQY